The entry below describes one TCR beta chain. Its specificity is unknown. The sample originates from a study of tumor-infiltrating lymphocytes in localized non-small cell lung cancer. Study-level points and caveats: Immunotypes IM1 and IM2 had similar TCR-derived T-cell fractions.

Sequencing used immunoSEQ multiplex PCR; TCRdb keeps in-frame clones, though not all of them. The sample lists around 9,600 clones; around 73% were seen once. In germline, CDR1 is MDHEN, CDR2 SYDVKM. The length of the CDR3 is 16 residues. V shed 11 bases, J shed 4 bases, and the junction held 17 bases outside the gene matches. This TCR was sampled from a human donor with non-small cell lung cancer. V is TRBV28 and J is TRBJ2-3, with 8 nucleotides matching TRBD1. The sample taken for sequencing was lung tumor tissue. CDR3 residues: CAHQGGRTGRADTQYF. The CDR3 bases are TGTGCCCACCAAGGAGGGCGGACAGGGCGGGCAGATACGCAGTATTTT.